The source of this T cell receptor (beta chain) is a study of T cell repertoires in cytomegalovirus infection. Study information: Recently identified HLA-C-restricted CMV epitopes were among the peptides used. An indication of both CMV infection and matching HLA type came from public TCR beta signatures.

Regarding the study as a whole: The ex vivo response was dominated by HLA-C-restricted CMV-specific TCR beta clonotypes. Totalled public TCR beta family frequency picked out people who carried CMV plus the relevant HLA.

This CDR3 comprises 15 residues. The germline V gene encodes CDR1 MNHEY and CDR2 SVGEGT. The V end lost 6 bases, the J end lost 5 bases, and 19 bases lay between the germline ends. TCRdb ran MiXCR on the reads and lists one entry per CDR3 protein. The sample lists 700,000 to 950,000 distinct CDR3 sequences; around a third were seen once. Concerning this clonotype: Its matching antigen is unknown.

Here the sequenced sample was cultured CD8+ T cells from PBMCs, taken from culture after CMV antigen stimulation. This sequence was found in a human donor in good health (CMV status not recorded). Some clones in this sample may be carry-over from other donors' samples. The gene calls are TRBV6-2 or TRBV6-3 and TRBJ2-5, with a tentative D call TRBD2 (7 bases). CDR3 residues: CASSHLGGALETQYF. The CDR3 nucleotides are TGTGCCAGCAGCCACTTAGGGGGGGCCCTGGAGACCCAGTACTTC.